The following is a T cell receptor (beta chain) sequence with its context. Its cognate antigen is unknown. Here immunoSEQ multiplex PCR was the method, and the copy in TCRdb shows in-frame clones only, minus some. Here the sample spans some 94,000 clones, around 94% being singletons. This specimen belongs to a study of T cell responses to AZD1222 COVID-19 vaccine. General study results and limits: The CD4 TCRs associated with vaccination extended across spike and predominated at 160-218 and 743-854. No day 14 peak samples; only post-peak repertoires were characterized.

This TCR derives from an adult in good health. The source was peripheral blood, collected on day 0 of AZD1222 vaccination.

The CDR3 DNA follows: TGTGCCAGCAGCTCAACCGGGCGGGGCAATGAGCAGTTCTTC. Translation: CASSSTGRGNEQFF. The chain joins TRBV7-3 to TRBJ2-1; a possible D gene is TRBD2 (6 bases). Trimming took 4 bases from V and 6 from J, leaving 13 bases between them. The germline V gene has CDR1 SGHTA and CDR2 FQGTGA. This CDR3 is 14 amino acids long.